These 27 T cell receptor beta chains were all obtained from the same sample, sequenced in a study of identifying expanded T cells in peripheral blood. Sequenced by immunoSEQ multiplex PCR; TCRdb stores in-frame clones only, minus some. This table holds 100,000 to 150,000 clones, approximately 86% found once. The sequenced sample was blood. Receptors originate from a person aged 18-70 years in good health.

The rearrangement joins TRBV19 to TRBJ1-5; the D is unclear. The V end lost 6 bases, the J end lost 9 bases, and 18 bases lay between the germline ends. Germline V CDR1 and CDR2: LNHDA, SQIVND (reference sequence). The CDR3 has 14 amino acids. CDR3 amino acids: CASRAEGRWGPQHF. The CDR3 region has the DNA TGTGCCAGTAGGGCGGAAGGGAGATGGGGGCCCCAGCATTTT.

This chain links TRBV10-3 with TRBJ2-3; 9 bases align to TRBD2. CDR1 ENHRY and CDR2 SYGVKD come from the germline V gene. The CDR3 is 17 amino acids. V trimming: 3 bases; J trimming: 2 bases; junction bases outside the gene matches: 9. The CDR3 here is CAISDLKGGGATDTQYF. Here the CDR3 DNA reads TGTGCCATCAGTGACCTAAAAGGCGGGGGGGCCACAGATACGCAGTATTTT.

A word on this clone: The junction differs from germline at one of its ends, possibly a read error. This sequence joins TRBV5-1 and TRBJ1-2, with D uncertain. The germline gives CDR1 SGHRS, CDR2 YFSETQ. The CDR3 loop spans 13 amino acids. The CDR3 coding sequence is TGTGCCAGCAGCCCTGCGAGCACTTATGGCTACACCTTC. It encodes CASSPASTYGYTF. Looking up the rest from reference TRBV5-1 and TRBJ1-2 gives the full variable domain: KAGVTQTPRYLIKTRGQQVTLSCSPISGHRSVSWYQQTPGQGLQFLFEYFSETQRNKGNFPGRFSGRQFSNSRSEMNVSTLELGDSALYLCASSPASTYGYTFGSGTRLTVV.

In this sample, this clone turned up a few times. This chain joins TRBV9 and TRBJ1-2, with 7 bases that match TRBD1. CDR1 is SGDLS, CDR2 YYNGEE, per germline. Losses at the gene ends were 3 bases for V and 4 bases for J; bases not matched to a gene: 6. CDR3 size: 14 residues. This CDR3 is CASSETGLSYGYTF. CDR3 nucleotides: TGTGCCAGCAGCGAGACAGGGTTGAGCTATGGCTACACCTTC.

The chain links TRBV28 to TRBJ1-2; D ambiguous. The CDR3 is 15 residues long. V lost 2 bases, J lost 2 bases, and 12 bases lay in between. Germline loops: CDR1 MDHEN, CDR2 SYDVKM. CDR3 protein: CASSLIWQENYGYTF. Here the CDR3 DNA reads TGTGCCAGCAGTTTAATATGGCAGGAGAACTATGGCTACACCTTC.

This chain connects TRBV10-1 to TRBJ2-7; 8 bases line up with TRBD1. Unmatched junction bases numbered 6, after V lost 8 bases and J lost 0 bases. Germline V lookup: CDR1 WNHNN, CDR2 SYGVQD (reference sequence). This CDR3 has 14 residues. This CDR3 is CASRVGQVSYEQYF. CDR3 bases: TGCGCCAGCCGGGTGGGACAGGTCTCCTACGAGCAGTACTTC.

The V call is TRBV19, the J call TRBJ2-7, with D possibly matching TRBD2 (7 bases). CDR1 and CDR2 from the germline V gene are LNHDA and SQIVND (reference sequence). This CDR3 is 16 amino acids long. Trimming took off 4 bases at V and 3 bases at J, with 19 bases between the two ends. The CDR3 reads CASSREGLGTYYEQYF. CDR3 DNA sequence: TGTGCCAGTAGTAGGGAGGGGCTAGGGACATACTACGAGCAGTACTTC.

The chain uses TRBV2 and TRBJ1-5, with 8 bases identical to TRBD1. This CDR3 comprises 15 residues. In germline, CDR1 is SNHLY, CDR2 FYNNEI. V trimming: 5 bases; J trimming: 2 bases; junction bases outside the gene matches: 5. CDR3 DNA sequence: TGTGCCAGCAGTTTGGGACAGGTAGGCAATCAGCCCCAGCATTTT. It is translated as CASSLGQVGNQPQHF. Drawing the rest from reference TRBV2 and TRBJ1-5, the complete variable domain is EPEVTQTPSHQVTQMGQEVILRCVPISNHLYFYWYRQILGQKVEFLVSFYNNEISEKSEIFDDQFSVERPDGSNFTLKIRSTKLEDSAMYFCASSLGQVGNQPQHFGDGTRLSIL.

A remark on this clone: The junction departs from the called germline gene at one end, perhaps through a read error. This chain joins TRBV13 and TRBJ2-7, with 9 bases matching TRBD1. Germline CDR1 and CDR2: PRHDT and FYEKMQ (reference sequence). This CDR3 has 15 amino acids. CDR3 sequence: CASSKAGQGSHEQYF. CDR3 nucleotides: TGTGCCAGCAGCAAGGCGGGACAGGGCTCCCACGAGCAGTACTTC.

The chain recombines TRBV5-1 with TRBJ2-5; TRBD2 might be the D (6 bases). V was pared by 4 bases and J by 1 base, with 11 bases between. The CDR3 has 14 amino acids. Germline CDR1 and CDR2: SGHRS and YFSETQ. The CDR3 sequence is CASSPGLPQETQYF. CDR3 sequence (DNA): TGCGCCAGCAGCCCGGGACTTCCCCAAGAGACCCAGTACTTC. Looking up the rest from reference TRBV5-1 and TRBJ2-5 gives the full variable domain: KAGVTQTPRYLIKTRGQQVTLSCSPISGHRSVSWYQQTPGQGLQFLFEYFSETQRNKGNFPGRFSGRQFSNSRSEMNVSTLELGDSALYLCASSPGLPQETQYFGPGTRLLVL.

This chain connects TRBV6-1 to TRBJ2-1, with unresolved D. CDR1 and CDR2 (germline): MNHNS, SASEGT. The CDR3 length is 14 residues. With 7 bases removed from V and 5 bases from J, the gap between germline ends came to 15 bases. CDR3 coding DNA: TGTGCCAGCACAAAGCAGGAATCTCACAATGAGCAGTTCTTC. It codes for CASTKQESHNEQFF.

The chain has TRBV7-9 and TRBJ2-3; TRBD2 aligns across 9 bases. From germline, CDR1 is SEHNR and CDR2 FQNEAQ (reference sequence). Germline trimming cut 2 bases from V and 3 bases from J; bases unmatched to any gene: 3. The CDR3 runs 15 residues. The CDR3, as DNA: TGTGCCAGCAGCTTACTCAGCGGGGGGACAGATACGCAGTATTTT. As protein: CASSLLSGGTDTQYF.

The chain couples TRBV7-9 to TRBJ2-3, with 8 nucleotides matching TRBD2. The CDR3 sequence is 17 residues long. Per the germline V gene, CDR1 is SEHNR and CDR2 is FQNEAQ (reference sequence). Trimming removed 0 bases from V and 1 base from J; junction bases left unmatched: 6. This chain's CDR3 is CASSLADGGARTDTQYF. The CDR3 nucleotides are TGTGCCAGCAGCTTAGCTGACGGGGGGGCTCGCACAGATACGCAGTATTTT.

The chain has TRBV9 and TRBJ2-1, with D possibly being TRBD2 (5 bases). Germline loops: CDR1 SGDLS, CDR2 YYNGEE. V was shortened by 0 bases and J by 8 bases, with 12 bases between the two germline ends. CDR3 length equals 14 residues. CDR3 residues: CASSVAAARDEQFF. The CDR3 coding sequence is TGTGCCAGCAGCGTAGCCGCAGCGAGGGATGAGCAGTTCTTC.

The rearrangement links TRBV2 to TRBJ2-1; TRBD2 is a possible D gene (6 bases). The CDR3 runs 14 residues. The germline V gene encodes CDR1 SNHLY and CDR2 FYNNEI. Trimming shortened V by 7 bases and J by 3 bases, and 13 bases separated the two germline ends. The DNA for the CDR3 is TGTGCCAGCACTTCCCGACTAGACTACAATGAGCAGTTCTTC. This gives the protein CASTSRLDYNEQFF.

The CDR3 nucleotides are TGTGCCAGCAGCTTCAGTAGGGGTTACTACGAGCAGTACTTC. Encoded protein: CASSFSRGYYEQYF. The chain has TRBV11-2 and TRBJ2-7, with D maybe TRBD1 (5 bases). V was clipped by 3 bases and J by 3 bases, with 12 bases between them. Germline-derived CDR1 and CDR2 are SGHAT and FQNNGV. The CDR3 is 14 residues long.

The V call is TRBV25-1, the J call TRBJ2-7; D gene unclear. Trimming removed 6 bases from V and 7 bases from J, with 10 bases in between. The CDR3 spans 11 residues. The germline CDR1 and CDR2 sequences are MGHDK and SYGVNS. The CDR3 here is CASRRPVEQYF. The CDR3 bases are TGTGCCAGCAGGCGGCCAGTTGAGCAGTACTTC.

This clone occurred once. The rearrangement joins TRBV5-4 to TRBJ2-1, with TRBD2 identical over 10 bases. J lost 6 bases, V lost 2 bases, and 5 bases had no gene match. Germline V lookup: CDR1 SGHNT, CDR2 YYREEE (reference sequence). The CDR3 spans 15 residues. The CDR3 DNA sequence: TGTGCCAGCAGCTTCGGGGGACTAGCGTTCAATGAGCAGTTCTTC. Protein sequence: CASSFGGLAFNEQFF.

This clone was detected a few times. The rearrangement uses TRBV6-5 and TRBJ2-5; no clear D gene. V lost 6 bases, J lost 2 bases, and 10 bases lay in between. From germline, CDR1 is MNHEY and CDR2 SVGAGI. The CDR3 totals 13 residues. This CDR3 is CASSLDGQETQYF. The CDR3 nucleotides read TGTGCCAGCAGCCTGGACGGACAAGAGACCCAGTACTTC.

J is TRBJ1-1 and V is TRBV6-4; 7 positions match TRBD1. The length of the CDR3 is 15 residues. Germline lookup yields CDR1 MRHNA and CDR2 SNTAGT. After removal of 7 bases from V and 3 bases from J, the junction contained 11 bases not matched to a gene. In DNA, the CDR3 is TGTGCCAGCAAACGGGACAGTTACGCGTACACTGAAGCTTTCTTT. This sequence encodes CASKRDSYAYTEAFF.

The genes are TRBV7-8 and TRBJ1-1; unclear D gene. This CDR3 region has 15 residues. CDR1 SGHVS and CDR2 FQNEAQ come from the germline V gene. The V end lost 1 base, the J end lost 1 base, and 10 bases lay between the germline ends. The CDR3 here is CASSLVRTGNTEAFF. The CDR3 bases are TGTGCCAGCAGCTTAGTTCGTACCGGGAACACTGAAGCTTTCTTT.

The J gene is TRBJ2-1, the V gene TRBV2; TRBD1 is a possible D gene (6 bases). The V gene lost 5 bases and the J gene lost 1 base, with 27 bases spanning the gap. This CDR3 spans 20 amino acids. Germline V lookup: CDR1 SNHLY, CDR2 FYNNEI. This chain's CDR3 is CASSPQGTPTSRGSYNEQFF. The CDR3, as DNA: TGTGCCAGCAGTCCACAAGGGACACCTACCAGCCGGGGATCCTACAATGAGCAGTTCTTC.

The chain recombines TRBV5-1 with TRBJ2-3, with TRBD1 matching over 8 bases. The germline V gene has CDR1 SGHRS and CDR2 YFSETQ. This CDR3 has 15 residues. V lost 1 base to trimming and J lost 7 bases; unmatched junction nucleotides: 8. This CDR3 is CASSLSAGGANTQYF. The DNA for the CDR3 is TGCGCCAGCAGCTTGTCGGCAGGGGGCGCAAATACGCAGTATTTT.

The J gene is TRBJ2-3, the V gene TRBV30; D remains unclear. The germline V gene encodes CDR1 GTSNPN and CDR2 SVGIG (reference sequence). Trimming removed 0 bases from V and 2 bases from J, with 6 bases in between. The CDR3 sequence is 13 residues long. For the CDR3, the DNA is TGTGCCTGGAGTGTAATACACACAGATACGCAGTATTTT. Amino acids: CAWSVIHTDTQYF.

This sequence joins TRBV7-6 and TRBJ2-3, with TRBD2 as a possible D gene (6 bases). Trimming stripped 4 bases from V and 0 bases from J, with 8 bases between. CDR1 SGHVS and CDR2 FNYEAQ come from the germline V gene. The length of the CDR3 is 14 residues. Here the CDR3 DNA reads TGTGCCAGCAGCTCTGGGGGGAGCACAGATACGCAGTATTTT. Amino acid sequence: CASSSGGSTDTQYF.

The chain carries TRBV19 and TRBJ1-5; D may be TRBD1 (6 bases). The CDR3 has 14 residues. CDR1 is LNHDA, CDR2 SQIVND, per germline (reference sequence). V lost 6 bases, J lost 7 bases, and 16 bases lay in between. As DNA, the CDR3 is TGTGCCAGTAGCGACATGGGGGGGCCACAGCCCCAGCATTTT. Residues: CASSDMGGPQPQHF.

This clone was counted a few times. This chain links TRBV14 with TRBJ1-3; a weak D match, TRBD1 (6 bases). Germline V gives CDR1 SGHDN, CDR2 FVKESK. The CDR3 is 17 residues long. V gave up 0 bases and J gave up 5 bases, with 17 bases separating them. CDR3 coding DNA: TGTGCCAGCAGCCAAGATCAGTCGGCAGGGGCGAGAAACACCATATATTTT. Translating gives CASSQDQSAGARNTIYF.